This T cell receptor (beta chain) was retrieved from a study of T cells after yellow fever vaccination. Study-wide background: Researchers used SMART-Seq v4 Ultra Low Input to prepare fractions that had low cell numbers.

Study-level points and caveats: Just a small share of clonotypes turned up in the CD4 compartment as well as the CD8 compartment.

Worth noting for this clonotype: Its antigen is currently unknown.

Conversion of TCR transcripts into cDNA relied on 5'RACE template switching, which added a universal primer site and UMIs. TCRdb recomputed calls from the 5' RACE reads with MiXCR, one row per CDR3 protein. The sample has more than 350,000 distinct CDR3 sequences; around a tenth are singletons. V lost 2 bases, J lost 0 bases, and 8 bases lay in between. Germline CDR1 DFQATT, CDR2 SNEGSKA (reference sequence). This CDR3 is built from 14 residues. The material was PBMCs, obtained on the day of the first yellow fever vaccination. This TCR was sampled from a man younger than 35 who received the YFV17D yellow fever vaccine. This chain joins TRBV20-1 and TRBJ1-5; no clear D gene. The CDR3 here is CSARNVDSNQPQHF. The CDR3 coding sequence is TGCAGTGCTAGAAACGTAGATAGCAATCAGCCCCAGCATTTT.